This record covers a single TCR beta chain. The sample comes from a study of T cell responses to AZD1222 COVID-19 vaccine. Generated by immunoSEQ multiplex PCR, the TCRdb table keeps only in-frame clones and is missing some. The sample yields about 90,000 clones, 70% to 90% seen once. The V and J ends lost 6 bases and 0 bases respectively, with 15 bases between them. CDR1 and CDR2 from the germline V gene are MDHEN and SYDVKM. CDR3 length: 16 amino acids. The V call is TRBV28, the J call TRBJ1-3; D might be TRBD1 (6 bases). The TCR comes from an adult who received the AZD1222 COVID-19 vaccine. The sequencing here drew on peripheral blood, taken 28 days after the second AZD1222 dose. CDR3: CASRYNRVLSGNTIYF. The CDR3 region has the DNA TGTGCCAGCAGGTACAACAGGGTTCTCTCTGGAAACACCATATATTTT. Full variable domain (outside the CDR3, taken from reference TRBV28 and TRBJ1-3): DVKVTQSSRYLVKRTGEKVFLECVQDMDHENMFWYRQDPGLGLRLIYFSYDVKMKEKGDIPEGYSVSREKKERFSLILESASTNQTSMYLCASRYNRVLSGNTIYFGEGSWLTVV.